The rows below give T cell receptor beta chains drawn from one sample of a study of human T cells and chemical hapten exposure. MiXCR was run by TCRdb on the RACE reads, yielding one entry per CDR3 protein. The data contain about 400,000 distinct CDR3 sequences, over 6% of them singletons. The material sequenced was whole blood, taken in connection with sensitization to the hapten diphenylcyclopropenone (DPC). Source of these receptors: a woman aged 18-35 years with alopecia areata. Some clones in this sample may be carry-over from other donors' samples. The CDR3 runs from the conserved cysteine through the conserved F or W. A D gene is named only where the DNA matches it firmly. Expanded clones get a size class; other rows say once, few or many, or leave the size out.

TRBD2,TRBJ2-3,TRBV20-1,many,CSASGLARADTQYF,TGCAGTGCGTCAGGACTAGCTAGGGCCGATACGCAGTATTTT
NA,TRBJ2-5,TRBV3-1,many,CASNSGVQETQYF,TGTGCCAGCAACTCAGGGGTCCAAGAGACCCAGTACTTC
TRBD1,TRBJ1-5,TRBV18,NA,CASSRDSLNQPQHF,TGTGCCAGCTCACGGGACAGCCTGAATCAGCCCCAGCATTTT
NA,TRBJ2-4,TRBV6-1,few,CASNTGLNIQYF,TGTGCCAGCAACACGGGGCTTAACATTCAGTACTTC
TRBD2,TRBJ2-5,TRBV7-2,few,CASSPLHLAGWKETQYF,TGTGCCAGCAGCCCACTCCATCTAGCGGGTTGGAAAGAGACCCAGTACTTC
TRBD1,TRBJ2-1,TRBV12-3/TRBV12-4,NA,CASSPGQGLNEQFF,TGTGCCAGTTCGCCGGGACAGGGTCTTAATGAGCAGTTCTTC
TRBD1,TRBJ1-2,TRBV10-3,many,CAIREDRGRLGYTF,TGTGCCATCAGGGAGGACAGGGGGCGTCTGGGCTACACCTTC
NA,TRBJ2-5,TRBV6-2/TRBV6-3,NA,CASSKTPPETQYF,TGTGCCAGCAGCAAGACTCCCCCCGAGACCCAGTACTTC
NA,TRBJ1-1,TRBV28,many,CASSLIQGTEAFF,TGTGCCAGCAGCCTTATACAGGGCACTGAAGCTTTCTTT
NA,TRBJ1-1,TRBV12-3/TRBV12-4,many,CASSPTGEAFF,TGTGCCAGCAGTCCGACCGGTGAAGCTTTCTTT
TRBD1,TRBJ1-2,TRBV4-1,NA,CASSQEGRGRDGYTF,TGCGCCAGCAGCCAAGAAGGCAGGGGGCGGGATGGCTACACCTTC
TRBD1,TRBJ2-7,TRBV18,NA,CASSLGQGEQEYF,TGTGCCAGCTCACTCGGACAGGGGGAACAGGAGTACTTC
NA,TRBJ1-5,TRBV20-1,NA,CSARKGGSNQPQHF,TGCAGTGCGAGAAAGGGTGGGAGCAATCAGCCCCAGCATTTT
NA,TRBJ1-3,TRBV7-2,NA,CASSLAQAGLNTIYF,TGTGCCAGCAGCTTAGCGCAGGCAGGTCTCAACACCATATATTTT
NA,TRBJ2-3,TRBV14,NA,CASSPGESKRRTDTQYF,TGTGCCAGCAGCCCGGGGGAGTCCAAGAGACGCACAGATACGCAGTATTTT
TRBD1,TRBJ2-7,TRBV12-3/TRBV12-4,many,CASSLASTGTYEQYF,TGTGCCAGCAGTTTAGCATCGACAGGGACCTACGAGCAGTACTTC
NA,TRBJ2-3,TRBV6-5,NA,CASSPYAQGSTDTQYF,TGTGCCAGCTCCCCCTACGCCCAGGGCAGCACAGATACGCAGTATTTT
TRBD1,TRBJ1-1,TRBV10-3,few,CAISESDRGLGNTEAFF,TGTGCCATCAGTGAGTCGGACAGGGGGCTGGGGAACACTGAAGCTTTCTTT
NA,TRBJ1-1,TRBV5-1,many,CASSLTGITEAFF,TGCGCCAGCAGCTTAACAGGGATCACTGAAGCTTTCTTT
NA,TRBJ1-2,TRBV4-3,many,CASSQDISGDFYGYTF,TGCGCCAGCAGCCAAGATATTAGTGGGGATTTCTATGGCTACACCTTC
TRBD2,TRBJ2-4,TRBV10-3,NA,CAITDAGVGNIQYF,TGTGCCATCACGGACGCGGGGGTCGGAAACATTCAGTACTTC
NA,TRBJ1-4,TRBV12-3/TRBV12-4,few,CASSPGFEKLFF,TGTGCCAGCAGTCCCGGGTTTGAAAAACTGTTTTTT
NA,TRBJ2-3,TRBV6-6,few,CASSYRDGGAGGTDTQYF,TGTGCCAGCAGTTACCGAGATGGGGGGGCTGGAGGCACAGATACGCAGTATTTT
NA,TRBJ2-1,TRBV5-1,many,CASRQGLSTYNEQFF,TGCGCCAGCCGCCAGGGGCTCTCTACCTACAATGAGCAGTTCTTC
NA,TRBJ2-6,TRBV4-2,few,CASSQEWLSGANVLTF,TGTGCCAGCAGCCAAGAATGGCTCTCTGGGGCCAACGTCCTGACTTTC
TRBD1,TRBJ2-3,TRBV18,few,CASSPPETGGADTQYF,TGTGCCAGCTCACCACCCGAGACAGGGGGCGCAGATACGCAGTATTTT
NA,TRBJ1-2,TRBV3-1,many,CASSQVGEGYYGYTF,TGTGCCAGCAGCCAAGTAGGTGAGGGCTACTATGGCTACACCTTC
TRBD1,TRBJ1-5,TRBV20-1,many,CSARVGQGVQPQHF,TGCAGTGCTAGAGTCGGACAGGGGGTTCAGCCCCAGCATTTT
TRBD2,TRBJ2-1,TRBV4-3,NA,CASSQDIGLAGGPPYNEQFF,TGCGCCAGCAGCCAAGATATTGGGCTAGCGGGGGGGCCCCCCTACAATGAGCAGTTCTTC
TRBD2,TRBJ2-3,TRBV4-3,NA,CASSQPTGTSGSKGEQYF,TGCGCCAGCAGCCAACCGACCGGGACTAGCGGGTCGAAAGGGGAGCAGTATTTT